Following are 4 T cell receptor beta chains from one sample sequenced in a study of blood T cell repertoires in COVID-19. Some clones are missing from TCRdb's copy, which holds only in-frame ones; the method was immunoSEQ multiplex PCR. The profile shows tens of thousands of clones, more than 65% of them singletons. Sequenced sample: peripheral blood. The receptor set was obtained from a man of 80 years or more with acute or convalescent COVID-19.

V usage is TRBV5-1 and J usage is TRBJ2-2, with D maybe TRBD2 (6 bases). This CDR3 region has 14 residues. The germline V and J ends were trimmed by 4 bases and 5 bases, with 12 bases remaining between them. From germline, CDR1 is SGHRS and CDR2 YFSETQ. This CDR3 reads CASSPAGRTGELFF. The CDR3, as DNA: TGCGCCAGCAGCCCCGCAGGGAGGACCGGGGAGCTGTTTTTT.

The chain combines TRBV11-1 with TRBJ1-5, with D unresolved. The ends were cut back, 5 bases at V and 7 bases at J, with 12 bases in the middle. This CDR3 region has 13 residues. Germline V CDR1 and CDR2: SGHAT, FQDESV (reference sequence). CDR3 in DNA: TGTGCCAGCAGCCGCCAGAGCGGCCAGCCCCAGCATTTT. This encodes CASSRQSGQPQHF.

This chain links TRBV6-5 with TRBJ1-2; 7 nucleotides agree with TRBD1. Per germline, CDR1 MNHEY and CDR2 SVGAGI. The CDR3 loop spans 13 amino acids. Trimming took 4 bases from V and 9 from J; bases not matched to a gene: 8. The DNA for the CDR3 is TGTGCCAGCAGTTCCATTGACAGGGTGAGCTACACCTTC. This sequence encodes CASSSIDRVSYTF.

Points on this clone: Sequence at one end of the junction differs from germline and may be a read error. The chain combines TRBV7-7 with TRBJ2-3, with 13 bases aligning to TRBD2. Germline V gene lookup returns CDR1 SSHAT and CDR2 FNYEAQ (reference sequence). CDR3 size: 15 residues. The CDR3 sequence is CASSRLAGGRDTQYF. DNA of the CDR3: TGTGCTAGCAGCCGACTAGCGGGGGGCAGGGATACGCAGTATTTT.